This record covers a single TCR beta chain. What this receptor recognizes is not known. No base qualities exist here, and no much larger clone lies one base off it. The trial excluded patients who had a history of autoimmune disease or were on systemic immunosuppression. In every dose cohort, peripheral blood was drawn for TCR sequencing at baseline, cycle 4 day 1, and cycle 7 day 1. The samples were taken from a phase I, first-in-human, multicenter, open-label dose-escalation trial of ivuxolimab. Adults with locally advanced or metastatic head and neck squamous cell, hepatocellular, melanoma or renal cell carcinoma were enrolled in the trial. Before TCR sequencing, CD4+ and CD8+ T cells were separately sorted from peripheral blood. Genomic DNA was isolated from the sorted cells so that the TCRbeta CDR3 region could be sequenced. The immunoSEQ Assay was used for sequencing of TCRbeta CDR3 regions. TCRdb took over this immuneACCESS table, retaining in-frame rearrangements with V and J assigned. Such tables are incomplete; in checked studies, under half of the missing clones stem from an unresolved V gene, and the remainder is unexplained. This sample has around 76,000 clones in its table, and 94% of those were observed once. Around 20% of the sample belongs to the ten largest clones.

For CDR1 and CDR2, the germline V gene lists KGHSH and LQKENI. V is cut by 0 bases and J by 5 bases, and the space between the germline ends is 10 bases. Including the terminal cysteine and phenylalanine, the CDR3 comprises 14 residues. Only the CDR3 part of the read is kept: 42 bases, read in frame from the first base. This sample was included in a study of OX40 agonist ivuxolimab in advanced cancers. Regarding the research as a whole: The costimulatory receptor OX40 (CD134) was targeted by ivuxolimab, a fully human IgG2 agonistic monoclonal antibody. Intravenous ivuxolimab was administered to patients every 2 weeks at six dose levels: 0.01, 0.1, 0.3, 1.5, 3 and 10 mg/kg. Among the 50 to 55 dose-escalation patients, some 20 had hepatocellular carcinoma, about 15 melanoma, 9 renal cell carcinoma and 9 head and neck cancer. In the dose-escalation cohort, 70% to 85% of patients were male, and the mean age was approximately 60 years, with a range of roughly 20 to 80. Patients were allowed to have had prior anti-PD-1, anti-PD-L1 or anti-CTLA-4 therapy, and less than 45% of the dose-escalation patients had previously received checkpoint inhibitors. Partial responses occurred in three dose-escalation patients: two with cutaneous melanoma and one with hepatocellular carcinoma. Peripheral TCRbeta sequencing was intended to test whether TCR sequence diversity was altered and clonal T-cell expansion was caused by ivuxolimab. The paper describes the monotherapy dose-escalation part (N of about 47 patients) of the phase I trial of ivuxolimab. General conclusions and limits of the study: Antigen specificity was not determined for the clonally expanded peripheral T cells. After ivuxolimab, more expanded clones were found on average in CD8+ T cells than in CD4+ T cells. At doses of 0.1 to 3.0 mg/kg, clonal expansion of both CD4+ and CD8+ T cells in blood was seen between baseline and week 6. Low levels of normalized T-cell clonal expansion were also shown by some nonresponding patients. In the 0.1-3.0 mg/kg groups, partial responders were among the patients with the lowest normalized peripheral clonal expansion, particularly in CD8+ T cells.

The sample in question was CD4+ or CD8+ T cells sorted from blood, obtained in a trial of the OX40 agonist ivuxolimab. The chain couples TRBV18 to TRBJ2-5, with TRBD2 as a weak D call on 5 bases. The sequence derives from an adult with an advanced solid tumor such as melanoma, head and neck, liver or kidney cancer. The nucleotide sequence reads as follows: TGTGCCAGCTCACCACCGATCGGGATCGAGACCCAGTACTTC. Its translation reads: CASSPPIGIETQYF.